The rows below give T cell receptor beta chains drawn from one sample of a study of blood T cell repertoires in COVID-19. Sequenced by immunoSEQ multiplex PCR; TCRdb stores in-frame clones only, minus some. The sample holds 100,000 to 120,000 clones, around 76% seen once. The sequenced sample was peripheral blood. These receptors were taken from a woman in her 70s with acute or convalescent COVID-19. CDR3s include the opening cysteine and the closing phenylalanine or tryptophan. D genes are given only for firm matches. A clone size is listed for some rows: how often the clone was seen (once, few, many), or a class if it is expanded.

d_gene	v_gene	j_gene	abundance	CDR3nt	CDR3aa
TRBD2	TRBV30	TRBJ2-5	-	TGTGCCTGGAGTCTCCTGACTAGCGGGGGCGGAGAGACCCAGTACTTC	CAWSLLTSGGGETQYF
TRBD2	TRBV19	TRBJ2-1	-	TGTGCCAGTAGCCTTCCGGGACTAGCGAGTTCCTACAATGAGCAGTTCTTC	CASSLPGLASSYNEQFF
-	TRBV19	TRBJ1-5	-	TGTGCCAGTAGCAGAAGGGAGGATCCAAGCAATCAGCCCCAGCATTTT	CASSRREDPSNQPQHF
TRBD1	TRBV28	TRBJ1-2	-	TGTGCCAGTCACCGGGACAGTAACTATGGCTACACCTTC	CASHRDSNYGYTF
-	TRBV6-2/TRBV6-3	TRBJ1-5	-	TGTGCCAGCAGTTTGGGTGTTGGGAGCAGCAATCAGCCCCAGCATTTT	CASSLGVGSSNQPQHF
TRBD1	TRBV30	TRBJ1-3	many	TGTGCCTTTCACCCCCGGGACAGGGGGCTTGCAGGAAACACCATATATTTT	CAFHPRDRGLAGNTIYF
-	TRBV10-3	TRBJ1-5	few	TGTGCCATCAGTGAGGAAGCGGGTCCTAGCAATCAGCCCCAGCATTTT	CAISEEAGPSNQPQHF
TRBD1	TRBV7-2	TRBJ2-7	-	TGTGCCAGCAGCCGCTTAGGTACAGGGGCTGCGACATACGAGCAGTACTTC	CASSRLGTGAATYEQYF
TRBD2	TRBV5-1	TRBJ2-7	-	TGCCCCAGTTTTCGCGGTCGGGGGGGCCGGGGGGGGCAGCAGTACTTC	CPSFRGRGGRGGQQYF
TRBD1	TRBV15	TRBJ1-2	once	TGTGCCACCAGCGAAAACAGGGGCGTTAACTATGGCTACACCTTC	CATSENRGVNYGYTF
-	TRBV18	TRBJ1-5	-	TGTGCCAGCTCACCTAGACCAGCGGAGGGCAATCAGCCCCAGCATTTT	CASSPRPAEGNQPQHF
-	TRBV19	TRBJ1-3	-	TGTGCCAGTAGTATAGCCTATGGAAACACCATATATTTT	CASSIAYGNTIYF
-	TRBV30	TRBJ1-5	-	TGTGCCTGGAGTGGGGGGGTTGATCAGCCCCAGCATTTT	CAWSGGVDQPQHF
TRBD2	TRBV27	TRBJ2-5	-	TGTGCCAGCAGTACCCTAGGGACTAGCGGGGGGGTTTACCTAGAGACCCAGTACTTC	CASSTLGTSGGVYLETQYF
-	TRBV7-2	TRBJ1-2	few	TGTGCCACCACTATAAACAGGGATGGCTACACCTTC	CATTINRDGYTF
-	TRBV30	TRBJ1-2	once	TGTGCCTGGGCCCGACAGGTAGAGGATGGCTACACCTTC	CAWARQVEDGYTF
-	TRBV19	TRBJ1-4	many	TGTGCCAGCGCTTCGGGGGTTATAAGGCCTGAAAAACTGTTTTTT	CASASGVIRPEKLFF
-	TRBV10-2	TRBJ1-5	-	TGCGCCAGCAGAGTTGGGAGCGATCAGCCCCAGCATTTT	CASRVGSDQPQHF
TRBD1	TRBV11-2	TRBJ2-7	-	TGTGCCAGCAGCTTAGTGTTCGGGACAGGGTTTTTGGAGCAGTACTTC	CASSLVFGTGFLEQYF
-	TRBV10-2	TRBJ1-4	-	TGCGCCAGCAGTGCAGTACAGGCAACTAATGAAAAACTGTTTTTT	CASSAVQATNEKLFF
TRBD1	TRBV30	TRBJ1-6	-	TGTGCCTGTCGACAGGGGGCTAATTCACCCCTCCACTTT	CACRQGANSPLHF
TRBD1	TRBV30	TRBJ1-2	-	TGTGCCTGGAGTTTCCGATTGACAGGGGTAGTTTCGGCTACGGACTTC	CAWSFRLTGVVSATDF
-	TRBV5-4	TRBJ2-7	-	TGTGCCAGCAGCGCTGGGACACGTCCCTACGAGCAGTACTTC	CASSAGTRPYEQYF
-	TRBV2	TRBJ1-1	-	TGTGCCAGCAGTGCGGAGGTGTCTGAAGCTTTCTTT	CASSAEVSEAFF
TRBD1	TRBV23-1	TRBJ1-2	-	TGCGCCAGCAGTCATAACAGGGGGTATGGCTACACCTTC	CASSHNRGYGYTF
-	TRBV6-5	TRBJ1-3	-	TGTGCCAGCACCTCTTCTGGAAACACCATATATTTT	CASTSSGNTIYF
-	TRBV19	TRBJ2-6	many	TGTGCCAGCAAGGACAGGACTAAGGCCTCTGGGGCCAACGTCCTGACTTTC	CASKDRTKASGANVLTF
TRBD1	TRBV5-1	TRBJ1-3	-	TGCGCCAGCAGCTTAGGGGGCGGAAACACCATATATTTT	CASSLGGGNTIYF
TRBD1	TRBV7-2	TRBJ1-4	-	TGTGCCAGCAGCCCAGGGACAGGGGTTAATGAAAAACTGTTTTTT	CASSPGTGVNEKLFF
TRBD1	TRBV12-3/TRBV12-4	TRBJ2-7	-	TGTGCCAGCAGTTTAGGGACAGGGGCCGAGCAGTACTTC	CASSLGTGAEQYF
-	TRBV11-1	TRBJ1-2	few	TGTGCCAGCAGCGCAACAGGGAACTATGGCTACACCTTC	CASSATGNYGYTF
-	TRBV18	TRBJ1-1	few	TGTGCCAGCTCACCCCCCAGGGATAAGACTGAAGCTTTCTTT	CASSPPRDKTEAFF
TRBD2	TRBV11-3	TRBJ2-1	-	TGTGCCAGCAGCTTATTCGGCGGGGGGGACAATGAGCAGTTCTTC	CASSLFGGGDNEQFF
-	TRBV27	TRBJ2-5	-	TGTGCCAGCAGTACAAACACCTTGCGTGGGACATCGGCCCAGTACTTC	CASSTNTLRGTSAQYF
-	TRBV28	TRBJ2-2	-	TGTGCCAGCATTTGGGCGGAGGCCGGGGAGCTGTTTTTT	CASIWAEAGELFF
-	TRBV18	TRBJ2-7	-	TGTGCCAGCTCACCCTCGACGGGGAGTTACGAGCAGTACTTC	CASSPSTGSYEQYF
-	TRBV24-1	TRBJ2-1	once	TGTGCCACCAGTGATCTGACTAGTTACAATGAGCAGTTCTTC	CATSDLTSYNEQFF
-	TRBV29-1	TRBJ2-3	few	TGCAGCGTTGAAGGGTGGACGGGGAAAGCAGATACGCAGTATTTT	CSVEGWTGKADTQYF
TRBD1	TRBV19	TRBJ1-1	-	TGTGCCAGTAGTACCAGCAAAGGGGGCCGATACACTGAAGCTTTCTTT	CASSTSKGGRYTEAFF
TRBD1	TRBV5-6	TRBJ2-7	-	TGTGCCACACGAAGGACAGGCTTAGCTGGCTACGAGCAGTACTTC	CATRRTGLAGYEQYF
TRBD2	TRBV4-3	TRBJ2-3	few	TGCGCCAGCAGCCGACAAGCGGGGGGGACCACAGATACGCAGTATTTT	CASSRQAGGTTDTQYF
-	TRBV2	TRBJ1-1	-	TGTGCCAGCAGCGTGGACATGAACACTGAAGCTTTCTTT	CASSVDMNTEAFF
-	TRBV7-2	TRBJ1-4	-	TGTGCCAGCAGCATCAATTCAGGGTTCTCTAATGAAAAACTGTTTTTT	CASSINSGFSNEKLFF
TRBD2	TRBV28	TRBJ2-7	once	TGTGCCAGCAGTTTATGGGGGCGGGGGAGCTCCTACGAGCAGTACTTC	CASSLWGRGSSYEQYF
TRBD1	TRBV5-1	TRBJ2-7	-	TGCGCCAGCAGATCTGGACAGGGAACGGGCGAGCAGTACTTC	CASRSGQGTGEQYF
TRBD1	TRBV6-2/TRBV6-3	TRBJ2-1	-	TGTGCCAGCAGCCCCGGGACAGTTACCTTTAATGAGCAGTTCTTC	CASSPGTVTFNEQFF
-	TRBV20-1	TRBJ1-5	few	TGCAGTGCTAGTACCGCAGGGTGGAATCAGCCCCAGCATTTT	CSASTAGWNQPQHF
-	TRBV4-3	TRBJ2-1	-	TGCGCCAGCAGCCAAGGTCTAGCCCTAACCTACAATGAGCAGTTCTTC	CASSQGLALTYNEQFF
-	TRBV10-3	TRBJ2-1	once	TGTGCCATCAAAAAACCAGGGGACGGAAATGAGCAGTTCTTC	CAIKKPGDGNEQFF